This T cell receptor (beta chain) is drawn from a study of human T cells and chemical hapten exposure. About the study: Throughout the approximately 26-week study, diphenylcyclopropenone was applied weekly to the patients' scalps.

The time point denotes: patch test 2, 6 weeks after DPC sensitization. Treatment here: therapeutic diphenylcyclopropenone sensitization with weekly scalp DPC. At every patch-test visit, blood was drawn before the patch test was applied. Participating donors were patients with alopecia, aged 18 to 70 years, considered appropriate candidates for DPC. Deletions cut 2 bases from V and 6 bases from J, with 16 bases between. The germline CDR1 and CDR2 sequences are SNHLY and FYNNEI. CDR3 length equals 16 residues. Using its own MiXCR run on the RACE reads, TCRdb lists one record per CDR3 protein. Of 75,000 to 100,000 distinct CDR3 sequences in the sample, over 7.5% were seen once. The table lists this clonotype with many counts.

V is TRBV2 and J is TRBJ2-2; D not resolved. Here the sequenced sample was whole blood, taken in connection with sensitization to the hapten diphenylcyclopropenone (DPC). The receptor was isolated from a woman aged 40 to 55 with alopecia areata. Some clones in this sample may be carry-over from other donors' samples. This CDR3 reads CASSERSASTAGELFF. CDR3 in DNA: TGTGCCAGCAGTGAAAGGTCGGCTAGTACCGCCGGGGAGCTGTTTTTT.